The T cell receptor (beta chain) described here comes from a study of naive and memory T cell subsets. Points from the study as a whole: Diversity fell and Gini index rose from naive through CM, EM, EMRA. In naive cells, over 90% of TCR sequences were seen only once. Especially in CD8 cells, naive repertoires contained a few larger clonotypes, possibly CD45RA-re-expressing memory cells. A clonotype means one alpha or beta sequence, not an alpha/beta pair.

Trimming removed 3 bases from V and 8 bases from J; junction bases left unmatched: 6. This CDR3 is 15 amino acids long. Germline V gene data show CDR1 as MNHEY and CDR2 as SMNVEV (reference sequence). About this clonotype itself: Its specificity is unknown.

Two oligonucleotides, mixed equimolar, formed the beta constant-region primer covering TRBC1 and TRBC2. Ligated cDNA was amplified by four rounds of PCR with nested alpha and beta constant-region primers and SP2. TCRdb re-called the UMI-ligation and nested PCR reads with MiXCR, one entry per CDR3 protein. The table records some 80,000 distinct CDR3 sequences, 9% to 9.5% of them present only once. The chain is built from TRBV27 and TRBJ2-1; 11 nucleotides line up with TRBD2. This receptor was obtained from a human donor in good health. Sequenced sample: naive CD8+ T cells from blood. The CDR3: CASSLGTSGSYEQFF. CDR3 DNA: TGTGCCAGCAGTTTGGGCACTAGCGGGAGTTATGAGCAGTTCTTC.